The source of this T cell receptor (beta chain) is a study of blood T cell repertoires in COVID-19. The data were produced by immunoSEQ multiplex PCR, yet TCRdb's version contains in-frame clones alone and is incomplete. The repertoire holds more than 250,000 clones, with 85% as singletons. The length of the CDR3 is 18 residues. V shed 2 bases and J shed 5 bases, with 25 bases lying between them. The material sequenced was peripheral blood. This TCR was sampled from a man aged 45-60 years with active or convalescent COVID-19. The chain couples TRBV23-1 to TRBJ2-7; D perhaps matches TRBD2 (5 bases). TRBV23-1 is an ORF, with its function uncertain. The CDR3 is CASSQPQWVGENRDEQYF. CDR3 bases: TGCGCCAGCAGTCAACCGCAATGGGTCGGGGAAAATCGGGACGAGCAGTACTTC.